This T cell receptor (beta chain) was captured in a study of shared clonotypes between healthy human individuals. Background on the study: Each donor's CD8 memory used one plate, CD8 naive two, each CD4 subset three.

Across several immunoSEQ plates, the genomic DNA of each subset was split evenly. TCRdb's copy holds only in-frame clones and misses some; the assay was immunoSEQ multiplex PCR. Counted here are 1.5 million to 2.5 million clones, about 95% occurring once; the ten biggest clones make up 1.2%. A note on this clone: Antigen: not known.

Terminally differentiated effector memory CD45RA+ cells were excluded from the naive CD8 cells, which were CD45RO-negative and positively selected for CCR7. V lost 7 bases and J lost 7, with 20 bases in between. The germline CDR1 and CDR2 sequences are SGHTA and FQGNSA. The CDR3 runs to 14 residues. The study's findings and limits: Clonotype sharing across four donors was observed for roughly 5% of naive CD4 clonotypes. Clonotype sharing across donors was expected to vary with sequencing depth.

This receptor was taken from a man between 18 and 35 years old in good health. What was sequenced was naive CD8+ T cells sorted from blood. V and J are TRBV7-2 and TRBJ2-7, with D possibly matching TRBD1 (5 bases). The CDR3 DNA sequence: TGTGCCAGCACCGAAGACAGCACCCTCCTGGAGCAGTACTTC. Residues: CASTEDSTLLEQYF.